This note documents a single T cell receptor beta chain sequence. Its target is unknown. This CDR3 is built from 15 residues. V was cut by 6 bases and J by 1 base, with 15 bases left in between. Germline values: CDR1 ENHRY, CDR2 SYGVKD. The data are from a study of cytomegalovirus exposure and HLA in healthy donors. General study findings and limits: Both high specificity and high sensitivity reportedly marked the classifier's diagnosis of cytomegalovirus status.

The PCR contained 60 Vbeta and 13 Jbeta primers. Profiling relied on immunoSEQ multiplex PCR, and the TCRdb table lists in-frame clones only, not all of them. The table shows 200,000 to 250,000 clones, with approximately 80% occurring only once. The sequenced sample consisted of PBMCs. This receptor was obtained from a girl aged 10-17 years in good health and CMV-seronegative. J is TRBJ1-1 and V is TRBV10-3, with D perhaps matching TRBD1 (6 bases). The CDR3 is CAIREQGRENTEAFF. The CDR3 nucleotides are TGTGCCATCAGGGAACAGGGTCGGGAGAACACTGAAGCTTTCTTT.